This T cell receptor (beta chain) is drawn from a study of T cells in Graves' hyperthyroidism and ophthalmopathy. This clonotype has only a few counts. The antigen is undetermined. There were TCR beta CDR3 regions amplified from RNA transcripts. The HTBI primer set served for first-round RT-PCR of the TCR CDR3. TCRdb called the multiplex PCR reads again in MiXCR, with one record for every CDR3 protein. The sample holds 330,000 or so distinct CDR3 sequences, around 18% seen once. Study observations and caveats: Most clonotypes expanded in the thyroid (above 0.001) were also present in blood.

The V gene end was trimmed by 3 bases and the J gene end by 6 bases; junction bases not matched to a gene: 8. In germline, CDR1 is MDHEN, CDR2 SYDVKM. This CDR3 comprises 15 residues. This chain joins TRBV28 and TRBJ2-7; TRBD1 aligns across 10 bases. The clonotype originates from a woman aged 40 to 50 with Graves' ophthalmopathy. Sequencing used blood. CDR3 sequence: CASSFRTGGGFEQYF. The CDR3 bases are TGTGCCAGCAGTTTCCGGACAGGGGGGGGATTCGAGCAGTACTTC.